This T cell receptor beta chain was sequenced during a study of control samples from healthy donors and cancer patients. Per germline, CDR1 SNHLY and CDR2 FYNNEI. The germline V and J ends were trimmed by 5 bases and 0 bases, with 10 bases remaining between them. CDR3 length: 15 amino acids. Some clones are missing from TCRdb's copy, which holds only in-frame ones; the method was immunoSEQ multiplex PCR. The sample consists of 91,000 or so clones, approximately 93% of them appearing once. The sequencing sample was made of blood. This rearrangement joins TRBV2 to TRBJ2-2; D is possibly TRBD1 (6 bases). This receptor was identified in a woman in her thirties in good health. CDR3 in DNA: TGTGCCAGCAGTCGGGACACGCCGAACACCGGGGAGCTGTTTTTT. Translated: CASSRDTPNTGELFF.